These 30 T cell receptor beta chains share one sample of origin, sequenced in a study of glioma-infiltrating T cells after dendritic cell vaccination. Repertoires were generated with immunoSEQ multiplex PCR, while TCRdb's copy carries only in-frame clones and drops some. The sample yields 65,000 to 90,000 clones, 82% seen once. The specimen comprised blood, sampled before dendritic cell vaccination. These receptors all come from a human donor with glioblastoma.

The V gene is TRBV12-5, the J gene TRBJ2-7; 12 bases match TRBD2. In germline, CDR1 is LGHNT, CDR2 FRNRAP. The CDR3 runs to 14 residues. Trimming at V came to 6 bases and at J to 7 bases, leaving 7 bases not matched to a gene. CDR3 sequence: CASGSSGGAREQYF. The CDR3 DNA sequence: TGTGCTAGTGGCTCTAGCGGGGGGGCACGAGAGCAGTACTTC.

This chain links TRBV5-1 with TRBJ2-7; maybe TRBD1 (6 bases). The CDR3 sequence is 16 residues long. Germline-derived CDR1 and CDR2 are SGHRS and YFSETQ. V dropped 0 bases and J dropped 0 bases, with 13 bases sitting between them. CDR3 nucleotide sequence: TGCGCCAGCAGCTTGGAAGGGGGAGTAAGCTCCTACGAGCAGTACGTC. Residues: CASSLEGGVSSYEQYV.

This sequence joins TRBV2 and TRBJ2-5; D may be TRBD2 (5 bases). Trimming pared 7 bases from V and 5 bases from J, leaving 11 bases between. The germline gives CDR1 SNHLY, CDR2 FYNNEI. The CDR3 has 12 residues. For the CDR3, the DNA is TGTGCCAGCACCACCGGGATGGAGACCCAGTACTTC. Translated, it gives CASTTGMETQYF.

J is TRBJ2-6 and V is TRBV19, with 7 bases lining up with TRBD1. CDR1 LNHDA and CDR2 SQIVND come from the germline V gene (reference sequence). The J segment lost 3 bases and the V segment lost 7 bases, leaving 3 bases of the junction unmatched. CDR3 length: 14 residues. The CDR3 DNA follows: TGTGCCAGTATCCACAGGGGTGGGGCCAACGTCCTGACTTTC. Translation: CASIHRGGANVLTF. Full variable domain (remainder filled in from reference TRBV19 and TRBJ2-6): DGGITQSPKYLFRKEGQNVTLSCEQNLNHDAMYWYRQDPGQGLRLIYYSQIVNDFQKGDIAEGYSVSREKKESFPLTVTSAQKNPTAFYLCASIHRGGANVLTFGAGSRLTVL.

V gene TRBV7-6 combines with J gene TRBJ2-1; 11 bases are shared with TRBD2. The trim removed 0 bases at V and 3 bases at J, leaving 13 bases unmatched. CDR3 size: 20 residues. Looked up from germline, CDR1 is SGHVS and CDR2 is FNYEAQ. In nucleotides, the CDR3 is TGTGCCAGCAGCTTAGCCCCCGGATTAGCGGGAGGGCATAGCTACAATGAGCAGTTCTTC. The encoded protein is CASSLAPGLAGGHSYNEQFF.

The chain's CDR3 is CASSLTGGISYNEQFF. The CDR3 DNA follows: TGTGCCAGCAGCTTAACTGGCGGTATCTCCTACAATGAGCAGTTCTTC. The chain couples TRBV7-2 to TRBJ2-1; unclear D gene. In germline, CDR1 is SGHTA, CDR2 FQGNSA. Trimming stripped 2 bases from V and 0 bases from J, with 11 bases between. This CDR3 is built from 16 residues.

The rearrangement uses TRBV27 and TRBJ1-2; TRBD1 matches at 7 bases. Germline CDR1 is MNHEY and CDR2 is SMNVEV (reference sequence). The CDR3 length is 15 residues. V shed 7 bases and J 0 bases; nucleotides not matched to a gene: 8. CDR3 bases: TGTGCCAGCAAACGGGGGACAGCAGCTAACTATGGCTACACCTTC. Residues: CASKRGTAANYGYTF.

The rearrangement uses TRBV5-4 and TRBJ2-5; TRBD2 matches 8 bases. Germline lookup yields CDR1 SGHNT and CDR2 YYREEE (reference sequence). The CDR3 is 14 amino acids. V shed 4 bases and J 4 bases; nucleotides not matched to a gene: 6. The CDR3 sequence: CASSPGGGAETQYF. CDR3 DNA sequence: TGTGCCAGCAGCCCCGGGGGGGGCGCAGAGACCCAGTACTTC.

V usage is TRBV10-3 and J usage is TRBJ1-6, with 9 bases aligning to TRBD1. Germline assignment: CDR1 ENHRY and CDR2 SYGVKD. This CDR3 contains 19 residues. The V gene end was trimmed by 11 bases and the J gene end by 9 bases; junction bases not matched to a gene: 26. This CDR3 reads CAASLSGGQGYEGASPLHF. Written as DNA, the CDR3 is TGTGCCGCCTCCTTATCTGGGGGACAGGGATATGAGGGGGCTTCACCCCTCCACTTT.

Only one count was recorded for this clone. V is TRBV5-1 and J is TRBJ1-5, with unresolved D. Trimming removed 0 bases at V and 1 base at J, with 8 bases between. In germline, CDR1 is SGHRS, CDR2 YFSETQ. The CDR3 runs to 15 residues. The CDR3 DNA is TGCGCCAGCAGCTTGGAAGCGGGCAGCAATCAGCCCCAGCATTTT. Protein sequence: CASSLEAGSNQPQHF.

The J gene is TRBJ1-2, the V gene TRBV2; D is unclear. Looked up from germline, CDR1 is SNHLY and CDR2 is FYNNEI. With 3 bases removed from V and 8 bases from J, the gap between germline ends came to 13 bases. The CDR3 runs to 13 residues. In DNA form, the CDR3 reads TGTGCCAGCAGTGACGGTTTGATCAAAGGCTACACCTTC. Translation gives CASSDGLIKGYTF.

This chain's CDR3 is CASSRSAGQGLQTQYF. The CDR3 DNA reads TGTGCCAGCAGCCGATCAGCAGGGCAGGGGTTGCAGACCCAGTACTTC. The chain employs TRBV11-3 and TRBJ2-5; the D gene is possibly TRBD1 (6 bases). V lost 5 bases, J lost 6 bases, and 22 bases lay in between. Per the germline V gene, CDR1 is SGHNT and CDR2 is YENEEA. The CDR3 has 16 amino acids.

For the CDR3, the DNA is TGTGCCAGCAATCCCTACACCGGGGAGCTGTTTTTT. Residues: CASNPYTGELFF. The rearrangement joins TRBV7-2 to TRBJ2-2; D remains ambiguous. This CDR3 contains 12 residues. Germline-derived CDR1 and CDR2 are SGHTA and FQGNSA. Trimming removed 7 bases from V and 3 bases from J, with 6 bases in between.

The V and J genes are TRBV19 and TRBJ2-5, with 7 bases fitting TRBD1. V was pared by 5 bases and J by 1 base, with 7 bases of the junction left unmatched. Germline V CDR1 and CDR2: LNHDA, SQIVND (reference sequence). This CDR3 has 15 residues. The CDR3 bases are TGTGCCAGTAGTCGGGACAGTGGGATCCAAGAGACCCAGTACTTC. Translated, it gives CASSRDSGIQETQYF. Drawing the rest from reference TRBV19 and TRBJ2-5, the complete variable domain is DGGITQSPKYLFRKEGQNVTLSCEQNLNHDAMYWYRQDPGQGLRLIYYSQIVNDFQKGDIAEGYSVSREKKESFPLTVTSAQKNPTAFYLCASSRDSGIQETQYFGPGTRLLVL.

This clone has just a few counts. The chain has TRBV10-3 and TRBJ2-5; D unresolved. The CDR3 has 12 amino acids. The germline gives CDR1 ENHRY, CDR2 SYGVKD. V gave up 0 bases and J gave up 5 bases, with 4 bases separating them. DNA for the CDR3: TGTGCCATCAGTGAGTCGAGGGAGACCCAGTACTTC. Protein sequence: CAISESRETQYF.

This clone has a single count. The chain couples TRBV25-1 to TRBJ1-1, with 9 bases aligning to TRBD1. The junction had 5 bases not matched to a gene; V was cut back by 4 bases and J by 5 bases. CDR1 is MGHDK and CDR2 is SYGVNS in the germline V gene. This CDR3 spans 14 amino acids. The CDR3 loop reads CASSGYDRGTEAFF. The CDR3 nucleotides read TGTGCCAGCAGTGGGTATGACAGGGGGACTGAAGCTTTCTTT.

This clone was seen just once. CDR3 DNA: TGTGCCAGCAGCAATCGGGGGGCGGTGGAGCAGTACTTC. Amino acid sequence: CASSNRGAVEQYF. J is TRBJ2-7 and V is TRBV7-9; tentatively, D is TRBD2 (7 bases). Trimming left V 5 bases short and J 7 bases short, with 15 bases between. From germline, CDR1 is SEHNR and CDR2 FQNEAQ (reference sequence). CDR3 size: 13 residues.

This clone was picked up many times. At the DNA level, this CDR3 is encoded by other sequences in the same sample as well. The rearrangement joins TRBV5-5 to TRBJ2-7; weak D call: TRBD1 (5 bases). The V end was cut by 0 bases, the J end by 5 bases, with 6 bases between. There are 12 residues in the CDR3. CDR1 SGHKS and CDR2 YYEKEE come from the germline V gene (reference sequence). In nucleotides, the CDR3 is TGTGCCAGCAGCTTGGCAGGGAACGAGCAGTACTTC. Translated: CASSLAGNEQYF.

The rearrangement links TRBV27 to TRBJ2-7, with TRBD1 identical over 10 bases. Trimming at V came to 5 bases and at J to 2 bases, leaving 12 bases not matched to a gene. Germline CDR1 and CDR2: MNHEY and SMNVEV (reference sequence). The length of the CDR3 is 17 residues. CDR3 region: CASSPAGPGTGAYEQYF. In nucleotides, the CDR3 is TGTGCCAGCAGTCCAGCGGGCCCCGGGACAGGGGCCTACGAGCAGTACTTC.

The genes are TRBV7-8 and TRBJ1-1; D is possibly TRBD1 (5 bases). V lost 4 bases to trimming and J lost 1 base, with 16 bases between them. The CDR3 contains 16 residues. Germline-derived CDR1 and CDR2 are SGHVS and FQNEAQ. The CDR3 sequence: CASSSRGGAKNTEAFF. The DNA for the CDR3 is TGTGCCAGCAGCTCCCGAGGCGGGGCCAAGAACACTGAAGCTTTCTTT.

V gene TRBV4-1 combines with J gene TRBJ2-2, with TRBD1 identical over 7 bases. V lost 4 bases, J lost 7 bases, and 9 bases stayed unmatched. This CDR3 contains 15 residues. CDR1 is MGHRA and CDR2 is YSYEKL in the germline V gene. The CDR3 here is CASSPRTGDIGELFF. In nucleotides, the CDR3 is TGCGCCAGCAGCCCAAGAACAGGGGATATCGGGGAGCTGTTTTTT.

The CDR3 coding sequence is TGTGCCAGCTCACCGGGAGGGACGTCCTACGAGCAGTACGTC. It translates to CASSPGGTSYEQYV. The chain combines TRBV18 with TRBJ2-7, with 7 bases fitting TRBD2. Per germline, CDR1 KGHSH and CDR2 LQKENI. Trimming at V came to 3 bases and at J to 1 base, leaving 3 bases not matched to a gene. There are 14 residues in the CDR3.

The chain combines TRBV9 with TRBJ1-2; the match to TRBD1 covers 7 bases. J was trimmed by 3 bases and V by 1 base; bases with no gene match: 3. The CDR3 length is 14 residues. CDR1 and CDR2 (germline): SGDLS, YYNGEE. Here the CDR3 reads CASSVSGTDYGYTF. CDR3 coding DNA: TGTGCCAGCAGCGTAAGTGGGACAGACTATGGCTACACCTTC. Full variable domain (missing parts from reference TRBV9 and TRBJ1-2): DSGVTQTPKHLITATGQRVTLRCSPRSGDLSVYWYQQSLDQGLQFLIQYYNGEERAKGNILERFSAQQFPDLHSELNLSSLELGDSALYFCASSVSGTDYGYTFGSGTRLTVV.

This clone was counted a single time. The rearrangement links TRBV19 to TRBJ1-1, with D tentatively TRBD1 (6 bases). Trimming took off 3 bases at V and 1 base at J, with 6 bases between the two ends. Germline CDR1 is LNHDA and CDR2 is SQIVND (reference sequence). The CDR3 totals 13 residues. CDR3 amino acids: CASSIRGNTEAFF. In DNA, the CDR3 is TGTGCCAGTAGTATCAGGGGGAACACTGAAGCTTTCTTT.

The CDR3 nucleotides read TGTGCCAGCAGTTTACAACTAGGACCGACCCTATTTAACTATGGCTACACCTTC. It codes for CASSLQLGPTLFNYGYTF. The chain uses TRBV27 and TRBJ1-2; D is uncertain. V was shortened by 2 bases and J by 1 base, with 20 bases between the two germline ends. This CDR3 has 18 residues. Germline CDR1 reads MNHEY; CDR2 reads SMNVEV (reference sequence).

The chain joins TRBV7-8 to TRBJ1-2; D is undetermined. The length of the CDR3 is 13 residues. CDR1 and CDR2 (germline): SGHVS, FQNEAQ. V lost 4 bases and J lost 4, with 10 bases in between. The CDR3 DNA reads as TGTGCCAGCAGCTCAGACATTATCTATGGCTACACCTTC. It specifies CASSSDIIYGYTF.

The chain's CDR3 is CASSEITSGLPAYV. Written as DNA, the CDR3 is TGTGCCAGCAGTGAGATCACTAGCGGGCTGCCCGCGTACGTC. The rearrangement links TRBV6-5 to TRBJ2-7; TRBD2 agrees at 9 bases. Germline lookup yields CDR1 MNHEY and CDR2 SVGAGI. The CDR3 covers 14 residues. Trimming cost V 5 bases and J 12 bases; bases outside gene matches: 14.

This chain connects TRBV9 to TRBJ2-5; D gene ambiguous. Germline loops: CDR1 SGDLS, CDR2 YYNGEE. V shed 0 bases and J shed 5 bases, with 5 bases lying between them. There are 12 residues in the CDR3. The CDR3, as DNA: TGTGCCAGCAGCGTAGACGAGGAGACCCAGTACTTC. It specifies CASSVDEETQYF. The full variable domain, completed using reference TRBV9 and TRBJ2-5, is DSGVTQTPKHLITATGQRVTLRCSPRSGDLSVYWYQQSLDQGLQFLIQYYNGEERAKGNILERFSAQQFPDLHSELNLSSLELGDSALYFCASSVDEETQYFGPGTRLLVL.

The V gene is TRBV7-9, the J gene TRBJ1-4; 9 bases agree with TRBD1. The CDR3 totals 13 residues. CDR1 SEHNR and CDR2 FQNEAQ come from the germline V gene (reference sequence). Trimming took 5 bases from V and 16 from J; bases not matched to a gene: 11. The CDR3 nucleotides read TGTGCCAGCAGCGACATACAGGGGGCTAGGCCGTTTTTT. Protein product: CASSDIQGARPFF.

The J gene is TRBJ1-2, the V gene TRBV18, with TRBD1 identical over 7 bases. This CDR3 comprises 13 residues. CDR1 is KGHSH and CDR2 is LQKENI in the germline V gene. The V and J ends lost 4 bases and 8 bases, in that order; junction bases with no gene match: 7. In nucleotides, the CDR3 is TGTGCCAGCTCACGCAATACAGGGGAAGGCTACACCTTC. Amino acids: CASSRNTGEGYTF.